This T cell receptor beta chain is drawn from a study of T cell clonality in common variable immunodeficiency. This clone was seen at least ten times. The CDR3 end lies 3 residues beyond the end of the read and is filled in from the germline J gene. The table came from immunoSEQ multiplex PCR; TCRdb's copy has only in-frame clones and leaves some out. The repertoire yields about 47,000 clones, none seen only once; the top ten contain about 2%. CDR3 length: 15 residues. V lost 4 bases and J lost 6, with 21 bases in between. Germline V gives CDR1 SQVTM, CDR2 ANQGSEA. This chain links TRBV29-1 with TRBJ1-2, with D tentatively TRBD1 (5 bases). The sequence was collected from a person aged 18-70 years in good health. What was sequenced was peripheral blood mononuclear cells. Here the CDR3 reads CSVAIGHAGTDGYTF. CDR3 DNA, as far as it was read: TGCAGCGTTGCAATTGGACACGCAGGAACTGATGGC.